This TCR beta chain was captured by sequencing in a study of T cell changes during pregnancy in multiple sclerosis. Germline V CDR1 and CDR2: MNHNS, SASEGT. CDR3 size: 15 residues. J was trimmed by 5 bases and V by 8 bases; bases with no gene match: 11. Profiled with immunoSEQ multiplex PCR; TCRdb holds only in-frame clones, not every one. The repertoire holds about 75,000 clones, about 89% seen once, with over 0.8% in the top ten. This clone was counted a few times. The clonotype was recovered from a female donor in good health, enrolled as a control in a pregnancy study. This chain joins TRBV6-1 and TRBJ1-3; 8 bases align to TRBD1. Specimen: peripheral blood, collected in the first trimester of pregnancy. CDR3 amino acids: CASVTPGTGRNTIYF. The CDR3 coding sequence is TGTGCCAGCGTGACGCCCGGGACAGGAAGAAACACCATATATTTT.